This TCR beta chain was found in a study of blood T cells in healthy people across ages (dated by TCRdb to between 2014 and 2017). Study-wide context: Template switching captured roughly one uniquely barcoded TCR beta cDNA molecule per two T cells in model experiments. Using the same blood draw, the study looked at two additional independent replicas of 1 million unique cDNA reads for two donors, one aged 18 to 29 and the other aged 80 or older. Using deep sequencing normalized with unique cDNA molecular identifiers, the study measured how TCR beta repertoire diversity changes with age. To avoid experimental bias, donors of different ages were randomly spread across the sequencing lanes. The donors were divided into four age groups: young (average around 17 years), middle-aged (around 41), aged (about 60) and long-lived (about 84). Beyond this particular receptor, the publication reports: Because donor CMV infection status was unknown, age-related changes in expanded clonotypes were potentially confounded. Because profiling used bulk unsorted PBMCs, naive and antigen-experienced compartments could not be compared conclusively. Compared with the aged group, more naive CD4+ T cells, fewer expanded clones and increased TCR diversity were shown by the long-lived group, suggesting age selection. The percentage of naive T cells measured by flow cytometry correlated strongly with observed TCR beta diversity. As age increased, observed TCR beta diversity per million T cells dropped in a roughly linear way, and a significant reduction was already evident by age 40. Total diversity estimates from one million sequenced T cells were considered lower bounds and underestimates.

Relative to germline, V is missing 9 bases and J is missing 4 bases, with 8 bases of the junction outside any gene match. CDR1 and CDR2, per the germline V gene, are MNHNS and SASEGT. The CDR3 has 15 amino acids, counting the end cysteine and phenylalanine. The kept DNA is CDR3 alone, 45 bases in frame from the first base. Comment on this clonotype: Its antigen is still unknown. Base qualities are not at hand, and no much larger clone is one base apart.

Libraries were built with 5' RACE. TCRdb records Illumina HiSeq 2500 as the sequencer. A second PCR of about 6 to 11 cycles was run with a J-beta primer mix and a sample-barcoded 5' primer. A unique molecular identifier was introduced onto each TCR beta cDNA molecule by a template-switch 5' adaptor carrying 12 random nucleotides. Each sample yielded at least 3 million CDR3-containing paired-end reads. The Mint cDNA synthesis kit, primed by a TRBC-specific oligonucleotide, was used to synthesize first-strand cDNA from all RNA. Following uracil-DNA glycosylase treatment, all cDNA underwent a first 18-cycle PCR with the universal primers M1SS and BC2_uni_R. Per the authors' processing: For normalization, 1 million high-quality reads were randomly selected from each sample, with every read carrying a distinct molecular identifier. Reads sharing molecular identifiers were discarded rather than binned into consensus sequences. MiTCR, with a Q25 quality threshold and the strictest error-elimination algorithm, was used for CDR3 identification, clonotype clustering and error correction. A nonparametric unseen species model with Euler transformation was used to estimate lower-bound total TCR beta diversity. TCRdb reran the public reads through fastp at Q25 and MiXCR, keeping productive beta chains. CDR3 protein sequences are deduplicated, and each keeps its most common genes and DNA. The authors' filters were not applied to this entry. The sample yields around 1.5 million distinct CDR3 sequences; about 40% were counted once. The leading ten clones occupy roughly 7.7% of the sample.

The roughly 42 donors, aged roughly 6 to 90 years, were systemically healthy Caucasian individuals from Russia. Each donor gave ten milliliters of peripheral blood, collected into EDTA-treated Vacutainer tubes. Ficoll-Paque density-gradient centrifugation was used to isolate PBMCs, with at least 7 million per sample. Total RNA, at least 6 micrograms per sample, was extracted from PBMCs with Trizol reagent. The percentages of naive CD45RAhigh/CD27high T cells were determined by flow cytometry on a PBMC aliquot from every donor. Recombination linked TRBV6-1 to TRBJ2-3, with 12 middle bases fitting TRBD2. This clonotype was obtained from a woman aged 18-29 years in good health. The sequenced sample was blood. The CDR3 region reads CASNSLAGGPDTQYF. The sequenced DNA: TGTGCCAGTAACAGTCTAGCGGGAGGGCCAGATACGCAGTATTTT.